A selection of T cell receptor beta chains follows, all from one sample in a study of shared clonotypes between healthy human individuals. Sequenced by immunoSEQ multiplex PCR; TCRdb stores in-frame clones only, minus some. The table includes roughly 2.6 million clones, more than 90% detected once. Material: naive CD4+ T cells sorted from blood. These receptors were obtained from a man aged 18 to 30 in good health. CDR3s include the opening cysteine and the closing phenylalanine or tryptophan. The D gene is left open where the match is weak. Size is omitted from some rows. Given values are once, few, many or a class for expanded clones.

cdr3_nt,cdr3_aa,clone_size,j_call,d_call,v_call
TGCGCCAGCAGTGAGTCGAGACCAAACGACTACGAGCAGTACTTC,CASSESRPNDYEQYF,-,TRBJ2-7,-,TRBV10-1
TGCGCCAGCAGCCAACCTAGACAGGGGCTCTACGAGCAGTACTTC,CASSQPRQGLYEQYF,once,TRBJ2-7,TRBD1,TRBV4-1
TGCGCCAGCAGCTTGGCCTTTCTAAACACTGAAGCTTTCTTT,CASSLAFLNTEAFF,-,TRBJ1-1,-,TRBV5-1
TGTGCCAGCAGCCAAGTCTTAGGGGGGTTTGGCTACACCTTC,CASSQVLGGFGYTF,-,TRBJ1-2,-,TRBV14
TGTGCCAGCTCACCACTCTCTGGAAACACCATATATTTT,CASSPLSGNTIYF,-,TRBJ1-3,-,TRBV18
TGCGCCAGCAGCCAGGAGCCCGTGTCTAGGGTACACTTC,CASSQEPVSRVHF,-,TRBJ2-5,-,TRBV4-1
TGTGCCAGCAGCCTTCGCTTACAGGGGGGTGATACTGAAGCTTTCTTT,CASSLRLQGGDTEAFF,-,TRBJ1-1,TRBD1,TRBV7-2
TGTGCCAGCAGCTTGGGGCGGGACAGAAACATTCACTTT,CASSLGRDRNIHF,-,TRBJ1-6,TRBD1,TRBV5-8
TGCGCCAGCAGCCAGGCTGGACAGGGGGCATCCTATAATTCACCCCTCCACTTT,CASSQAGQGASYNSPLHF,-,TRBJ1-6,TRBD1,TRBV4-1
TGTGCCAGCAGTCGGGACAGGAACTATGGCTACACCTTC,CASSRDRNYGYTF,once,TRBJ1-2,TRBD1,TRBV6-1
TGTGCCAGCAGCTTAGTCGGCGGGAAGGTTATCGAGCAGTACTTC,CASSLVGGKVIEQYF,-,TRBJ2-7,-,TRBV7-2
TGTGCCAGCAGCTTGGGGGGACATTTAAACTATGGCTACACCTTC,CASSLGGHLNYGYTF,-,TRBJ1-2,-,TRBV5-4
TGTGCCAGCAGTAAGCTACCCTACGAGCAGTACTTC,CASSKLPYEQYF,-,TRBJ2-7,-,TRBV28
TGTGCCAGCAGCCCCAGCAACTACGAGCAGTACTTC,CASSPSNYEQYF,-,TRBJ2-7,-,TRBV11-2
TGTGCCTGGGGCAGACTGAACACTGAAGCTTTCTTT,CAWGRLNTEAFF,few,TRBJ1-1,-,TRBV30
TGTGCCAGCAGCGCGACAGGGACGAGCCCCGAGCAGTACTTC,CASSATGTSPEQYF,-,TRBJ2-7,TRBD1,TRBV9